This TCR beta chain came from a study of T cell responses to AZD1222 COVID-19 vaccine. General study findings and limits: Epitopes outside B.1.351 and B.1.1.7 mutated regions reportedly drew nearly half of spike TCRs. Donors in the cohort were predominantly white British and more often female, and clonal diversity was possibly underestimated.

The V gene's germline CDR1 is MGHDK and CDR2 SYGVNS. This CDR3 spans 16 amino acids. The J segment lost 4 bases and the V segment lost 3 bases, leaving 8 bases of the junction unmatched. Some clones are missing from TCRdb's copy, which holds only in-frame ones; the method was immunoSEQ multiplex PCR. The sample yields over 85,000 clones, 88% seen once. A remark on this clone: Its cognate antigen is unknown.

This chain links TRBV25-1 with TRBJ1-4; TRBD1 agrees at 7 bases. Specimen: peripheral blood, collected on day 0 of AZD1222 vaccination. The source of this sequence is an adult in good health. This CDR3 reads CASSDLTGDFNEKLFF. The CDR3 region has the DNA TGTGCCAGCAGTGACCTTACAGGGGACTTTAATGAAAAACTGTTTTTT.